This T cell receptor beta chain was captured in a study of glioma-infiltrating T cells after dendritic cell vaccination. At the level of the study: Monocyte-derived dendritic cells, cultured 7 to 8 days with IL-4 and GM-CSF, were pulsed with autologous tumor lysate.

Germline-derived CDR1 and CDR2 are MNHEY and SVGAGI. J gave up 0 bases and V 6 bases, and 7 bases lay outside the gene matches. The CDR3 sequence is 15 residues long. No glioblastoma patient carried an isocitrate dehydrogenase mutation. Measured with immunoSEQ multiplex PCR; TCRdb has only the in-frame clones, and not every one. The sample has some 70,000 clones; 65% to 90% are singletons. The V and J genes are TRBV6-5 and TRBJ2-7; TRBD1 agrees at 8 bases. This receptor was obtained from a human donor with glioblastoma. The input for sequencing was blood, taken before dendritic cell vaccination. The CDR3 sequence: CASRGSGTGSYEQYF. The CDR3 DNA reads TGTGCCAGCAGGGGATCCGGGACAGGCTCCTACGAGCAGTACTTC.